The clone carrying this TCR beta chain was found a few times. The sample belongs to a study of T cell changes during pregnancy in multiple sclerosis. Per the germline V gene, CDR1 is KGHSH and CDR2 is LQKENI. The CDR3 covers 13 residues. Trimming stripped 1 base from V and 3 bases from J, with 6 bases between. Data came from immunoSEQ multiplex PCR; TCRdb stores just in-frame clones and leaves some out. The table lists 90,000 or so clones, about 91% of them singletons, with more than 1.5% in the top ten. The receptor was isolated from a female donor in good health, enrolled as a control in a pregnancy study. Source: peripheral blood, taken in the first trimester of pregnancy. The genes are TRBV18 and TRBJ2-5; D not resolved. CDR3 in amino acids: CASSPQTEETQYF. The CDR3 coding sequence is TGTGCCAGCTCACCACAAACAGAAGAGACCCAGTACTTC.